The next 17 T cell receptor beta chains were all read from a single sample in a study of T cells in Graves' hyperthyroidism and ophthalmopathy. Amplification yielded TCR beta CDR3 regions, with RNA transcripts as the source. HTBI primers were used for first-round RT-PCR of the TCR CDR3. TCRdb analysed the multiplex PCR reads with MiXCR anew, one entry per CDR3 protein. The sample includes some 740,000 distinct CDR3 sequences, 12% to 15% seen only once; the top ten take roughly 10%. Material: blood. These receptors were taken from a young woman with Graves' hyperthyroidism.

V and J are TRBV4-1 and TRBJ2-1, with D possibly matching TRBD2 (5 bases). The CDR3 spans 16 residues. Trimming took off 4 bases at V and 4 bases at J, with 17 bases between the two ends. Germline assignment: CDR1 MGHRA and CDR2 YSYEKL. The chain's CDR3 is CASSPAGRSQYNEQFF. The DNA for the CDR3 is TGCGCCAGCAGCCCCGCGGGTCGTAGCCAGTACAATGAGCAGTTCTTC.

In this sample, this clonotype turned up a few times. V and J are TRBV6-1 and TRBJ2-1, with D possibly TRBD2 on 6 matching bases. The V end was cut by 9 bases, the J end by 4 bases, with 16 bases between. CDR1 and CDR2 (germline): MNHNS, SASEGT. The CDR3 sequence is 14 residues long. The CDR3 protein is CASRAGRLYNEQFF. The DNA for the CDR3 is TGTGCCAGTAGGGCGGGGCGCTTATACAATGAGCAGTTCTTC.

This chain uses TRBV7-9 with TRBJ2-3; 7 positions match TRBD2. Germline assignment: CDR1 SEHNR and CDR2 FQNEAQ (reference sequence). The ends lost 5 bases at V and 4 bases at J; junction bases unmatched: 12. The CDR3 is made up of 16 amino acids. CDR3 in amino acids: CASSLGRRENPDTQYF. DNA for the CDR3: TGTGCCAGCAGCCTAGGACGGCGGGAGAACCCAGATACGCAGTATTTT. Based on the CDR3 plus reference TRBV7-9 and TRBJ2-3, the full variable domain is DTGVSQNPRHKITKRGQNVTFRCDPISEHNRLYWYRQTLGQGPEFLTYFQNEAQLEKSRLLSDRFSAERPKGSFSTLEIQRTEQGDSAMYLCASSLGRRENPDTQYFGPGTRLTVL.

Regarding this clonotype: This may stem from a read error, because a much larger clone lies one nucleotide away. The CDR3 region is CASSAQGAYTGELFF. The CDR3 DNA follows: TGTGCCAGCTCCGCACAGGGTGCTTACACCGGGGAGCTGTTTTTT. This chain connects TRBV2 to TRBJ2-2; D may be TRBD1 (6 bases). CDR1 SNHLY and CDR2 FYNNEI come from the germline V gene. This CDR3 is 15 amino acids long. V was clipped by 8 bases and J by 3 bases, with 16 bases between them.

CDR3 coding DNA: TGCAGCGTTGAAGTGCTAGCGGGATTCCATGAGCAGTTCTTC. Translation gives CSVEVLAGFHEQFF. The chain uses TRBV29-1 and TRBJ2-1; TRBD2 matches at 9 bases. The CDR3 runs 14 residues. The V segment lost 1 base and the J segment 8 bases; nucleotides outside the gene matches: 6. Germline values: CDR1 SQVTM, CDR2 ANQGSEA.

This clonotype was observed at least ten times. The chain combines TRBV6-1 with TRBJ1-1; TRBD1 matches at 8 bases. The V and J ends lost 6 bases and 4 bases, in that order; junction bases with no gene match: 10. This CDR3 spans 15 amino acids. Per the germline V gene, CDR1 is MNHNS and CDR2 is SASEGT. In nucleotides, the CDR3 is TGTGCCAGCAGGGACCAGACAGGGGTGGGCACTGAAGCTTTCTTT. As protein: CASRDQTGVGTEAFF.

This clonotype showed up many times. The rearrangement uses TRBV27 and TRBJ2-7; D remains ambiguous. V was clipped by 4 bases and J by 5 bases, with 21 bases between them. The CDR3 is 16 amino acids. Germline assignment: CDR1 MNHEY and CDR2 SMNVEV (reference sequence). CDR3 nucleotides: TGTGCCAGCAGTTCGATCCGGACCGACAAACGGAACGAGCAGTACTTC. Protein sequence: CASSSIRTDKRNEQYF.

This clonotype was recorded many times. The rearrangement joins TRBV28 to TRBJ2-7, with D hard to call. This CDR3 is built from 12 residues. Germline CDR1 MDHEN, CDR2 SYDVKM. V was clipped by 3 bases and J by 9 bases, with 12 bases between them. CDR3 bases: TGTGCCAGCAGTTTTGGCTCTGTCGGGCAGTACTTC. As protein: CASSFGSVGQYF.

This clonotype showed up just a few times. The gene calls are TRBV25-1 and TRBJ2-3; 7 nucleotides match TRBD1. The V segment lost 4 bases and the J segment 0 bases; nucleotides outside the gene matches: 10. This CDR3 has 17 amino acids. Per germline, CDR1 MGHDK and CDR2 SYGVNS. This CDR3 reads CASSGFLGTASTDTQYF. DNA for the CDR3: TGTGCCAGCAGTGGGTTCCTCGGGACAGCTAGCACAGATACGCAGTATTTT. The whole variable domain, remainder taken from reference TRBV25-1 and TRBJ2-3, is EADIYQTPRYLVIGTGKKITLECSQTMGHDKMYWYQQDPGMELHLIHYSYGVNSTEKGDLSSESTVSRIRTEHFPLTLESARPSHTSQYLCASSGFLGTASTDTQYFGPGTRLTVL.

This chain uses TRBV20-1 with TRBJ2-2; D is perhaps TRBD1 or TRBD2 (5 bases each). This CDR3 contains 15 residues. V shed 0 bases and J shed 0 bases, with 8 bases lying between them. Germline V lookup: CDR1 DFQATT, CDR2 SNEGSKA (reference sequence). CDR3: CSARERGANTGELFF. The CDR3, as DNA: TGCAGTGCTAGAGAACGAGGGGCGAACACCGGGGAGCTGTTTTTT.

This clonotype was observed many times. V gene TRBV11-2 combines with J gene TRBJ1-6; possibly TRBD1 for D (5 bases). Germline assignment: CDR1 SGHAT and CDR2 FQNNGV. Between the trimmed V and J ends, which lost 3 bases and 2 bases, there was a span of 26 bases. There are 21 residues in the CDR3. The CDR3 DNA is TGTGCCAGCAGCTTTCCCAGGTCAAGGGGAATGCACCCCCCCTATAATTCACCCCTCCACTTT. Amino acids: CASSFPRSRGMHPPYNSPLHF.

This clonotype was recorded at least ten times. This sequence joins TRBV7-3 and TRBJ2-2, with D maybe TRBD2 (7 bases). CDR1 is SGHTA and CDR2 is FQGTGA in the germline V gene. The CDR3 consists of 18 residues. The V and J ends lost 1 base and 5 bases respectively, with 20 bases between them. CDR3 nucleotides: TGTGCCAGCAGCTTAATCGCCCCCAGGGGAGCGGGGACCGGGGAGCTGTTTTTT. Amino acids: CASSLIAPRGAGTGELFF.

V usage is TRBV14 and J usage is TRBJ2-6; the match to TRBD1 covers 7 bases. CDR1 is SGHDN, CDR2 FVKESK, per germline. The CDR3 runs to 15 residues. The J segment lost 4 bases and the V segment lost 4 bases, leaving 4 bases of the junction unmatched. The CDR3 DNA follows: TGTGCCAGCAGCCGCAGGGGGAGAGGGGCCAACGTCCTGACTTTC. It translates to CASSRRGRGANVLTF.

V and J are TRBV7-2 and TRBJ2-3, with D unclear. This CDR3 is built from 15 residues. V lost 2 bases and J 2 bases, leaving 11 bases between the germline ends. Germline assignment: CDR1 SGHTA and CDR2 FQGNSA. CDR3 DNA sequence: TGTGCCAGCAGCTTAAGGGTGGCAGACACAGATACGCAGTATTTT. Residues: CASSLRVADTDTQYF.

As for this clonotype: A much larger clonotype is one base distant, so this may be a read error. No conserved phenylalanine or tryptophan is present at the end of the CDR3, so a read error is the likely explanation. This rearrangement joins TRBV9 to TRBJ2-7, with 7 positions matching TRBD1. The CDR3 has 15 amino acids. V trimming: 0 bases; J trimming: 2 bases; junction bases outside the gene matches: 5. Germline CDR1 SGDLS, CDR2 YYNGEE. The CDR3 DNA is TGTGCCAGCAGCGTAGCGGGACAGAGTACCTACGAGCAGTACTTA. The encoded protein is CASSVAGQSTYEQYL.

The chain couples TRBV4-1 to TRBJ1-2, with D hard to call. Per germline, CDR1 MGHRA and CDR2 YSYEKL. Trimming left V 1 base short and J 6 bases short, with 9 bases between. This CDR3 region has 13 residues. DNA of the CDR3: TGCGCCAGCAGCCAAGGAGGATCGGATGGCTACACCTTC. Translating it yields CASSQGGSDGYTF.

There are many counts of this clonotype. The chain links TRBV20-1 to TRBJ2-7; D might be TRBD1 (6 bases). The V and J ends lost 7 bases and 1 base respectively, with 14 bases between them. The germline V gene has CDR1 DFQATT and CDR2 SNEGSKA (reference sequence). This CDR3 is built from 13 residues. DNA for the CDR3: TGCAGTGTCAGAGGGGACACGTCCTACGAGCAGTACTTC. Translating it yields CSVRGDTSYEQYF.